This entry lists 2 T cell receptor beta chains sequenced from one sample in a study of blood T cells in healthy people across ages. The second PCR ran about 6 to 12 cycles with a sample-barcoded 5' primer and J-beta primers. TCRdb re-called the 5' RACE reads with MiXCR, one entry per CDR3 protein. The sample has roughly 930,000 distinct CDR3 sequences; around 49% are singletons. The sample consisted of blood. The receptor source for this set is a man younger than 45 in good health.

CDR3 amino acids: CASSPSTREDEQYF. In DNA form, the CDR3 reads TGTGCCAGCAGCCCCAGTACCAGGGAGGACGAGCAGTACTTC. This chain uses TRBV14 with TRBJ2-5; a possible D gene is TRBD2 (6 bases). The better agreement between TRBJ2-7 and the DNA end casts doubt on the J call. In germline, CDR1 is SGHDN, CDR2 FVKESK. The CDR3 length is 14 residues.

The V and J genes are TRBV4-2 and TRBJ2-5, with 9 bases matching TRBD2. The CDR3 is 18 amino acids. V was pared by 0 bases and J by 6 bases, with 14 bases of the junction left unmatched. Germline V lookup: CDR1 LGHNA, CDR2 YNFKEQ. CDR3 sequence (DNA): TGTGCCAGCAGCCAAGATTTGTACGGCGGGAGGGCGGTGCAGACCCAGTACTTC. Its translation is CASSQDLYGGRAVQTQYF.